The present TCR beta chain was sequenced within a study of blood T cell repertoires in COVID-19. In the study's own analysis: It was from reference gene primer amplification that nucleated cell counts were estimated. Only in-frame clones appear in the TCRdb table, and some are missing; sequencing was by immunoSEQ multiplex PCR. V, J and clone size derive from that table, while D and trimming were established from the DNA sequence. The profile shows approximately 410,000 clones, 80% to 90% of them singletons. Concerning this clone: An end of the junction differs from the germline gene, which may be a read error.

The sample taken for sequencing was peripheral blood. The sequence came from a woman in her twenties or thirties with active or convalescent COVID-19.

CDR3 amino acids: CASRESGEDGYTF. The CDR3 DNA reads TGTGCCAGCAGAGAATCCGGGGAGGATGGCTACACCTTC. The chain combines TRBV25-1 with TRBJ1-2; D remains unclear. The CDR3 extends over 13 amino acids. Germline values: CDR1 MGHDK, CDR2 SYGVNS.